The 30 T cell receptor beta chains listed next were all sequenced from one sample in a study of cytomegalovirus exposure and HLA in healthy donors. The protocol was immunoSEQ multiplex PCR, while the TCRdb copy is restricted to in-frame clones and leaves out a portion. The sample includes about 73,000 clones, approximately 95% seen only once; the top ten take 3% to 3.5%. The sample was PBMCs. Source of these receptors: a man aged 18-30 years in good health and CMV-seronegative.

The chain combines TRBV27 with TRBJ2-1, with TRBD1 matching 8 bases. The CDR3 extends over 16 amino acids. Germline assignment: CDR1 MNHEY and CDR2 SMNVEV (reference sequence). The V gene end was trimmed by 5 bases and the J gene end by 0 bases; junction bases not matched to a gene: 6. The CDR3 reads CASSPQGDFSYNEQFF. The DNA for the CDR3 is TGTGCCAGCAGTCCACAGGGGGACTTCTCCTACAATGAGCAGTTCTTC.

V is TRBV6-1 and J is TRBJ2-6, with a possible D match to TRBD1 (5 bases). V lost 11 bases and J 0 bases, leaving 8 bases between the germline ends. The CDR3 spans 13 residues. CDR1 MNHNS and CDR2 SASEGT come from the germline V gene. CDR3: CAGAFSGANVLTF. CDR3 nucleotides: TGTGCCGGGGCTTTCTCTGGGGCCAACGTCCTGACTTTC.

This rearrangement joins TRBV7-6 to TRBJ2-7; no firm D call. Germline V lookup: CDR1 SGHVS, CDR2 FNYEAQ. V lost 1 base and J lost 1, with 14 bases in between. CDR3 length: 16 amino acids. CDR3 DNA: TGTGCCAGCAGCTTAGAAAGCGCAGCTCTTTCCTACGAGCAGTACTTC. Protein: CASSLESAALSYEQYF.

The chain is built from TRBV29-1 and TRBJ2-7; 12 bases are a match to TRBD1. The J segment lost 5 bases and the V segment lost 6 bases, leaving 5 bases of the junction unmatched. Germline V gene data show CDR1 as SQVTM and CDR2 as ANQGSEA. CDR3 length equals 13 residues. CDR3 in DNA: TGCAGCGTGACCCGGGACAGGGGGCACGAGCAGTACTTC. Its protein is CSVTRDRGHEQYF.

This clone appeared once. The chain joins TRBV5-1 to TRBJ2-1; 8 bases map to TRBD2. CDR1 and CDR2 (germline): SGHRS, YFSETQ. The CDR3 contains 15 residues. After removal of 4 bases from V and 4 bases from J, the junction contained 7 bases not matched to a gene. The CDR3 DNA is TGCGCCAGCAGCCCAGCGGGGGAACTTTACAATGAGCAGTTCTTC. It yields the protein CASSPAGELYNEQFF.

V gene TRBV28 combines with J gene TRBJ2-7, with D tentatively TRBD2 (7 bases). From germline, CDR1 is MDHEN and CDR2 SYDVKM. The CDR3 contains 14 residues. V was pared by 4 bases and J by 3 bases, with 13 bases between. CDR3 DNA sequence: TGTGCCAGCAGTTCGTGGGGGGGCAGCTACGAGCAGTACTTC. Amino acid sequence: CASSSWGGSYEQYF.

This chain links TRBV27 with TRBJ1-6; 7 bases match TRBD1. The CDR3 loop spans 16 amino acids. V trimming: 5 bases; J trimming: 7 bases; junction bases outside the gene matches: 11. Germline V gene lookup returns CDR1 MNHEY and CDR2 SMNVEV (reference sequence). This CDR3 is CASSPDLGTVNSPLHF. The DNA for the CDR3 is TGTGCCAGCAGTCCTGATTTGGGGACAGTGAATTCACCCCTCCACTTT.

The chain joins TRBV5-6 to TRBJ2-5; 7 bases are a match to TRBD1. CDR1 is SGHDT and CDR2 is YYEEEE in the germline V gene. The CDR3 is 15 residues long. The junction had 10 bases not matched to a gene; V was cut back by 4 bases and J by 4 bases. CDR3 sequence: CASSLGDRVLETQYF. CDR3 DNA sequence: TGTGCCAGCAGCCTTGGAGACAGGGTATTAGAGACCCAGTACTTC.

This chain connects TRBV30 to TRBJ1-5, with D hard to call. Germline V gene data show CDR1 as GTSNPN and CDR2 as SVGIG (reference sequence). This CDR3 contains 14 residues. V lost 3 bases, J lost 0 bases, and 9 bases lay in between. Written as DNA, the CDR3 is TGTGCCTGGAGCCGGGTTTATAGCAATCAGCCCCAGCATTTT. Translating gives CAWSRVYSNQPQHF.

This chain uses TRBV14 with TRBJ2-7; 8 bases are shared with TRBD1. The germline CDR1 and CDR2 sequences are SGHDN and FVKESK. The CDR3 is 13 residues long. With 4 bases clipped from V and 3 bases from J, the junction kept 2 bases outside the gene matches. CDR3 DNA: TGTGCCAGCAGCCCTGGACAGGGCTACGAGCAGTACTTC. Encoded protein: CASSPGQGYEQYF.

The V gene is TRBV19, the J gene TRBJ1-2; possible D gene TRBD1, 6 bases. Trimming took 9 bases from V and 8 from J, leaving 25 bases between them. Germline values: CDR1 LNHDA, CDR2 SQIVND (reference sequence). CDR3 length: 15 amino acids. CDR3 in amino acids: CASLDSRLPVRGYTF. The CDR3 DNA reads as TGTGCCAGCCTGGACAGTAGATTACCAGTTCGGGGCTACACCTTC.

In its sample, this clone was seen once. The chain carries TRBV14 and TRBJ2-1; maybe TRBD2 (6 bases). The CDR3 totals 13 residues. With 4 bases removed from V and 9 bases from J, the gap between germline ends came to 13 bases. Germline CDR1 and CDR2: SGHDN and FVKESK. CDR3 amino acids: CASSRGLLAEQFF. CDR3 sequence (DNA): TGTGCCAGCAGCCGCGGACTACTTGCTGAGCAGTTCTTC.

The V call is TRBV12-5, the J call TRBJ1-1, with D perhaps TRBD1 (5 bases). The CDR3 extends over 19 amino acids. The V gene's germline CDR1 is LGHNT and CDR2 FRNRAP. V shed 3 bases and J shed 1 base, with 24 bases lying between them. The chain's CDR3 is CASGFWAGPDRGQNTEAFF. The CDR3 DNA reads TGTGCTAGTGGTTTTTGGGCGGGACCTGATAGGGGCCAGAACACTGAAGCTTTCTTT.

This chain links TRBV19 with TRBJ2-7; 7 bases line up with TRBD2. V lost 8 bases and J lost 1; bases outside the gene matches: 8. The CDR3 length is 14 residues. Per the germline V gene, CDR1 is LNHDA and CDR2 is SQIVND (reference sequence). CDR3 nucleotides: TGTGCCAGTGATCGAGGCGGGGGATCCTACGAGCAGTACTTC. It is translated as CASDRGGGSYEQYF.

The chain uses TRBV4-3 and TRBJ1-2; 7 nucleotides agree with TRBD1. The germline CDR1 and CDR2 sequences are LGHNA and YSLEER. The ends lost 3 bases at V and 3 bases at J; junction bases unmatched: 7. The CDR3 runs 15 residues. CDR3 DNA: TGCGCCAGCAGCCACCAACGACAGGGAGACTATGGCTACACCTTC. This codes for CASSHQRQGDYGYTF.

In nucleotides, the CDR3 is TGTGCCAGCAGCTTAGCAGCGACAGCCAATCAGCCCCAGCATTTT. Protein sequence: CASSLAATANQPQHF. The chain has TRBV7-2 and TRBJ1-5; D possibly corresponds to TRBD1 (5 bases). CDR1 is SGHTA, CDR2 FQGNSA, per germline. The CDR3 is made up of 15 amino acids. Trimming pared 0 bases from V and 3 bases from J, leaving 9 bases between.

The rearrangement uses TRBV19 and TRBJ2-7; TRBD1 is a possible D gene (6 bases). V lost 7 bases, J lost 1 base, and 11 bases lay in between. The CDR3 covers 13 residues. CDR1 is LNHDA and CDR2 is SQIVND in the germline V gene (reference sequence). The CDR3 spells CASTPQGSYEQYF. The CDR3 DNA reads TGTGCCAGTACCCCCCAGGGGTCCTACGAGCAGTACTTC.

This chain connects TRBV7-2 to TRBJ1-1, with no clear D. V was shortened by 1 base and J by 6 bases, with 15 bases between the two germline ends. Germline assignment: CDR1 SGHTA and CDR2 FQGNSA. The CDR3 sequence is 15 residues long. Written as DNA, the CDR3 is TGTGCCAGCAGCTTAGGTGGCAACCCCCTTTCTGAAGCTTTCTTT. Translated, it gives CASSLGGNPLSEAFF. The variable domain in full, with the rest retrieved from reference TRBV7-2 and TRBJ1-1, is GAGVSQSPSNKVTEKGKDVELRCDPISGHTALYWYRQSLGQGLEFLIYFQGNSAPDKSGLPSDRFSAERTGGSVSTLTIQRTQQEDSAVYLCASSLGGNPLSEAFFGQGTRLTVV.

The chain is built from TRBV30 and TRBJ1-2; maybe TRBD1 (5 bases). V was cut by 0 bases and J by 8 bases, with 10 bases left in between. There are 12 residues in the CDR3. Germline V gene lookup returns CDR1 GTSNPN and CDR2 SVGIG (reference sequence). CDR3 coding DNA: TGTGCCTGGAGTGTAATGGAGGGGGGCTACACCTTC. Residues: CAWSVMEGGYTF.

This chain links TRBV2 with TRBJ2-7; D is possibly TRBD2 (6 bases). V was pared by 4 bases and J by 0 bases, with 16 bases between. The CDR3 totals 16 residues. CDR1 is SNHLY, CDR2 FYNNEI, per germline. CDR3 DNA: TGTGCCAGCAGTGCTTTGCACCGGGACTTCTCCTACGAGCAGTACTTC. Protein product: CASSALHRDFSYEQYF. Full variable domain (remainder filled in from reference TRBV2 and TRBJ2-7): EPEVTQTPSHQVTQMGQEVILRCVPISNHLYFYWYRQILGQKVEFLVSFYNNEISEKSEIFDDQFSVERPDGSNFTLKIRSTKLEDSAMYFCASSALHRDFSYEQYFGPGTRLTVT.

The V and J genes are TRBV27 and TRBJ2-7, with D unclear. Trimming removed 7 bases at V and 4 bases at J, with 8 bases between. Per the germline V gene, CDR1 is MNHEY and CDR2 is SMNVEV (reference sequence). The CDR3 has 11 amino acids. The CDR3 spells CASTSGYEQYF. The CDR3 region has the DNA TGTGCCAGCACCTCCGGTTACGAGCAGTACTTC.

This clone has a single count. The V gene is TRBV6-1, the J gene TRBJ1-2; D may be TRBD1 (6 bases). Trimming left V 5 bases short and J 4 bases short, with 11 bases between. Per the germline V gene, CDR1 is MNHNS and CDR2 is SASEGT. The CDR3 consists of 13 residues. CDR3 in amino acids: CASSIARGYGYTF. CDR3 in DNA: TGTGCCAGCAGTATCGCCAGGGGCTATGGCTACACCTTC.

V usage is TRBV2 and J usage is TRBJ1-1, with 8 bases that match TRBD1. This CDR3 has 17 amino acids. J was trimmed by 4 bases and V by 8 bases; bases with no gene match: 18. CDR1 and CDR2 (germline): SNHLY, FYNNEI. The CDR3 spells CASGTPGQGGRATEAFF. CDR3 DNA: TGTGCCAGCGGAACTCCAGGACAGGGAGGGAGGGCCACTGAAGCTTTCTTT.

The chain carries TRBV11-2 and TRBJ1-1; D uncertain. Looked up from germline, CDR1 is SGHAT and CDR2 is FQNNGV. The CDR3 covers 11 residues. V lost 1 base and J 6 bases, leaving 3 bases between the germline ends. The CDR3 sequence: CASSLGAEAFF. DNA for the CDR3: TGTGCCAGCAGCTTAGGAGCTGAAGCTTTCTTT.

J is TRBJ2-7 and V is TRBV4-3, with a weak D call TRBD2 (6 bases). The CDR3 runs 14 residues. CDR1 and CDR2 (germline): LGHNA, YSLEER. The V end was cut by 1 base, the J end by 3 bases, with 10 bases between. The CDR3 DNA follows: TGCGCCAGCAGCCAAGGGACGGGGGACTACGAGCAGTACTTC. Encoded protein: CASSQGTGDYEQYF.

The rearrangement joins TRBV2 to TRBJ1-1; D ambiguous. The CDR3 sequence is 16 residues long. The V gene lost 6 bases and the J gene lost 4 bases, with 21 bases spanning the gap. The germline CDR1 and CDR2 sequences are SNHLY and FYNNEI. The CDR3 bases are TGTGCCAGCAGACTCTCAAGTGGCAACCCAGGCACTGAAGCTTTCTTT. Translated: CASRLSSGNPGTEAFF.

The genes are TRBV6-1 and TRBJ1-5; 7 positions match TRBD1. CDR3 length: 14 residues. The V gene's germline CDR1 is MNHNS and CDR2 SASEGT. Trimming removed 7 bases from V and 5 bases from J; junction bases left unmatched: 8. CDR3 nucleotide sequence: TGTGCCAGCATCCGGACAGGCCGATATCAGCCCCAGCATTTT. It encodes CASIRTGRYQPQHF.

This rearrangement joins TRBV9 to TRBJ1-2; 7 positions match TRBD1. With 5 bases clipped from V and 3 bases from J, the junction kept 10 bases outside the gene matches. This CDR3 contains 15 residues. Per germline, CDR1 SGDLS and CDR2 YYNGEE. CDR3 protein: CASRGTERFDYGYTF. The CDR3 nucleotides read TGTGCCAGCAGGGGGACAGAACGATTTGACTATGGCTACACCTTC.

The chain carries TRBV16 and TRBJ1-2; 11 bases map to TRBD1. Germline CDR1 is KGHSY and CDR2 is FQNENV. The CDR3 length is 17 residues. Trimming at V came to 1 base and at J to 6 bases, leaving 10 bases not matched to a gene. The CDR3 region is CASSQFPDRGLLHGYTF. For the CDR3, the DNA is TGTGCCAGCAGCCAATTTCCGGACAGGGGGCTATTACATGGCTACACCTTC.

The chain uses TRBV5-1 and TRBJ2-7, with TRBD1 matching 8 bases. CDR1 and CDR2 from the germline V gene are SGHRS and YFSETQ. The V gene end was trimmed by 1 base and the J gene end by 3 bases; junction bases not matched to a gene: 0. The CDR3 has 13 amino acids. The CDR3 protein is CASSLTGGYEQYF. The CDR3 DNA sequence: TGCGCCAGCAGCTTGACAGGGGGCTACGAGCAGTACTTC.